What follows describes a single T cell receptor beta chain. Other DNA sequences from this sample encode an identical CDR3 as well. The sample is drawn from a study of control samples from healthy donors and cancer patients. Between the trimmed V and J ends, which lost 5 bases and 6 bases, there was a span of 7 bases. CDR1 DFQATT and CDR2 SNEGSKA come from the germline V gene (reference sequence). The CDR3 runs 10 residues. The table came from immunoSEQ multiplex PCR; TCRdb's copy has only in-frame clones and leaves some out. Here the sample spans over 150,000 clones, 91% being singletons. The sequenced sample consisted of blood. The chain links TRBV20-1 to TRBJ1-2; D possibly corresponds to TRBD1 (6 bases). The source is a woman in her thirties or forties in good health. DNA for the CDR3: TGCAGTGCTCCAGGGGATGGCTACACCTTC. Translation: CSAPGDGYTF.